This TCR beta chain was sequenced for a study of blood T cell repertoires in COVID-19. In the study overall: Researchers got acute and convalescent COVID-19 samples from the United States, Italy and Spain. Sources were T cells, B-cell-depleted T cells, or PBMCs; the material itself was cDNA or gDNA.

V gave up 4 bases and J gave up 6 bases, with 22 bases separating them. CDR1 is MNHEY and CDR2 is SVGAGI in the germline V gene. The CDR3 extends over 16 amino acids. In the original analysis: Reference gene primer amplification gave estimated nucleated cell counts. Sequencing was performed with immunoSEQ multiplex PCR; in TCRdb, only in-frame clones are kept and a portion is missing. That table supplies the V and J calls and clone size; D and trimming were determined from the DNA. The sample gives hundreds of thousands of clones, 87% of which show up once; about 1.6% is in the top ten. The specimen sequenced was peripheral blood. The chain is built from TRBV6-5 and TRBJ2-7; TRBD2 is a possible D gene (6 bases). The receptor's source is a woman in her 40s who had recovered from COVID-19. The DNA for the CDR3 is TGTGCCAGCAGTTCTCCCACCCCGGGACGGAGGGCCGAGCAGTACTTC. It translates to CASSSPTPGRRAEQYF.